This T cell receptor (beta chain) was observed in a study of technical replicates of blood from several donors. Profiling relied on immunoSEQ multiplex PCR, and the TCRdb table lists in-frame clones only, not all of them. Among about 59,000 clones listed, around 95% were seen once. With 1 base removed from V and 6 bases from J, the gap between germline ends came to 9 bases. The CDR3 has 14 residues. Looked up from germline, CDR1 is SGHVS and CDR2 is FQNEAQ. Sequenced sample: PBMCs. This TCR was recovered from a human donor in good health. Some clones in this sample may be carry-over from other donors' samples. The chain carries TRBV7-8 and TRBJ1-4; the D is unclear. CDR3 sequence: CASSLGASYEKLFF. In DNA form, the CDR3 reads TGTGCCAGCAGCTTAGGGGCAAGCTATGAAAAACTGTTTTTT.